This T cell receptor (beta chain) was retrieved from a study of blood T cell repertoires in COVID-19. The length of the CDR3 is 13 residues. Germline V lookup: CDR1 KGHSH, CDR2 LQKENI. Trimming cost V 2 bases and J 8 bases, with 12 bases left between them. TCRdb's table, derived via immunoSEQ multiplex PCR, lists solely in-frame clones and lacks some. The data contain some 250,000 clones, around nine tenths of them seen just once; the ten biggest clones take up around 5%. The chain couples TRBV18 to TRBJ1-2, with no clear D. Sequencing input: peripheral blood. The TCR comes from an older woman with COVID-19, enrolled during active disease. CDR3 residues: CASSPALWAGYTF. CDR3 nucleotide sequence: TGTGCCAGCTCACCAGCATTATGGGCCGGCTACACCTTC.